What follows are 2 T cell receptor beta chains derived from one specimen sequenced in a study of shared clonotypes between healthy human individuals (dated by TCRdb to between 2020 and 2021). Library generation was performed with the immunoSEQ multiplex PCR assay. TCRdb limited this immuneACCESS table to in-frame rearrangements with V and J called. A share of clones is missing; checked studies link under half to unresolved V genes, and the rest is unexplained. This sample lists some 1,400,000 clones; approximately 97% were detected once. The ten top clones hold roughly 1.2% of the sample. What was sequenced was naive CD4+ T cells sorted from blood. What the cell subset or site label conveys for this sample: CD45RA+ positively selected. These receptors originate from a young man in good health.

The rearrangement joins TRBV29-1 to TRBJ1-2, with a possible D match to TRBD1 (6 bases). The V and J ends lost 7 bases and 6 bases respectively, with 15 bases between them. The CDR3 sequence is 12 residues long. Germline V gives CDR1 SQVTM, CDR2 ANQGSEA. CDR3 DNA: TGCAGCGGTTCCGGGACAAGTAATGGCTACACCTTC. This translates into CSGSGTSNGYTF.

V and J are TRBV28 and TRBJ2-2, with 10 bases lining up with TRBD2. V lost 4 bases, J lost 1 base, and 0 bases stayed unmatched. CDR3 length: 15 amino acids. CDR1 and CDR2 (germline): MDHEN, SYDVKM. CDR3 sequence: CASSSSGRNTGELFF. The CDR3 region has the DNA TGTGCCAGCAGTTCTAGCGGGAGGAACACCGGGGAGCTGTTTTTT. The full variable domain, its missing parts supplied by reference TRBV28 and TRBJ2-2, is DVKVTQSSRYLVKRTGEKVFLECVQDMDHENMFWYRQDPGLGLRLIYFSYDVKMKEKGDIPEGYSVSREKKERFSLILESASTNQTSMYLCASSSSGRNTGELFFGEGSRLTVL.